The clone carrying this TCR beta chain appeared many times. Its target is not known. The sample comes from a study of T cells in Graves' hyperthyroidism and ophthalmopathy. Study results and limitations: Blood also contained most expanded thyroid clonotypes above 0.001.

The CDR3 regions of TCR beta were amplified from RNA transcripts. First-round RT-PCR with HTBI primers amplified the TCR CDR3 region. TCRdb recomputed calls from the multiplex PCR reads with MiXCR, one row per CDR3 protein. The sample consists of 400,000 or so distinct CDR3 sequences, over 12% of them appearing once. The CDR3 runs to 13 residues. V lost 6 bases, J lost 6 bases, and 13 bases lay in between. Exclusion criteria comprised uncontrolled infection, other autoimmune disease, pregnancy or lactation. This sequence joins TRBV12-3 or TRBV12-4 and TRBJ2-3; D is unclear. The specimen sequenced was blood. The TCR sequence derives from a man aged 45-65 years with Graves' ophthalmopathy. This chain's CDR3 is CASRQTTSDTQYF. In DNA form, the CDR3 reads TGTGCCAGCAGGCAAACCACGTCGGATACGCAGTATTTT.